What follows is one T cell receptor beta chain and its context. The TCR beta library used iRepertoire HTBI primers with Arm-PCR amplification of CDR3. TCRdb fed the multiplex PCR reads into MiXCR, producing one record per CDR3 protein. The sample carries under 700,000 distinct CDR3 sequences, 15% to 20% recorded once. These data are taken from a study of regulatory T cells in long-lasting Graves disease. Time point specified: newly diagnosed GD, antithyroid drugs for less than 3 months. PBMC RNA served as the TCR library source. The V and J ends lost 1 base and 4 bases, in that order; junction bases with no gene match: 4. This CDR3 contains 14 residues. Germline CDR1 MGHRA, CDR2 YSYEKL. The same data also contributed to another study, on T cells in Graves' hyperthyroidism and ophthalmopathy.

The source is a woman aged 35-60 years with Graves disease. Sequenced here: peripheral blood mononuclear cells (PBMCs), sampled at new diagnosis, from a patient treated with antithyroid drugs. This chain joins TRBV4-1 and TRBJ2-7, with 7 bases fitting TRBD1. CDR3 DNA sequence: TGCGCCAGCAGCCAAGGGAGGACAGGTTACGAGCAGTACTTC. Encoded protein: CASSQGRTGYEQYF.